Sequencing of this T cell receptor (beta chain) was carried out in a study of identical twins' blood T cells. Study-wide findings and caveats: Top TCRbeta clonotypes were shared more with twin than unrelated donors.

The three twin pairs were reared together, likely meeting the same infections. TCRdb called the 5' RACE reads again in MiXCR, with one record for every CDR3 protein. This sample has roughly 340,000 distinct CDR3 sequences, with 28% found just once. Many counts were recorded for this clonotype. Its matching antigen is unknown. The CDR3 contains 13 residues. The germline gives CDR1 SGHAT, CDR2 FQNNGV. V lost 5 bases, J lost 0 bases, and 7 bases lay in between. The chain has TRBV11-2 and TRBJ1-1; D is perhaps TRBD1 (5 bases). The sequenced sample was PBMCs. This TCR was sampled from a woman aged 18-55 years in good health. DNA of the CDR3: TGTGCCAGCAGCATACAGGTGAACACTGAAGCTTTCTTT. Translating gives CASSIQVNTEAFF.